This T cell receptor (beta chain) originates from a study of cytomegalovirus exposure and HLA in healthy donors. General observations from the study: Altogether, some 170 TCR beta chains were recorded as cytomegalovirus-associated.

Trimming pared 2 bases from V and 10 bases from J, leaving 12 bases between. The CDR3 spans 13 residues. Germline loops: CDR1 SNHLY, CDR2 FYNNEI. In this sample, this clone turned up a few times. Its target is unknown. This table comes from immunoSEQ multiplex PCR, and its TCRdb copy is limited to in-frame clones, with some not included. Altogether tens of thousands of clones are present, roughly 92% being singletons, with the ten largest covering more than 0.95%. V usage is TRBV2 and J usage is TRBJ2-1, with D tentatively TRBD2 (5 bases). This TCR was recovered from a man aged 18-30 years in good health and CMV-seronegative. The sample comprised PBMCs. The CDR3 loop reads CASSESSSNEQFF. In nucleotides, the CDR3 is TGTGCCAGCAGTGAAAGTTCTAGCAACGAGCAGTTCTTC. The full variable domain, in which reference TRBV2 and TRBJ2-1 provide the parts outside the CDR3, is EPEVTQTPSHQVTQMGQEVILRCVPISNHLYFYWYRQILGQKVEFLVSFYNNEISEKSEIFDDQFSVERPDGSNFTLKIRSTKLEDSAMYFCASSESSSNEQFFGPGTRLTVL.